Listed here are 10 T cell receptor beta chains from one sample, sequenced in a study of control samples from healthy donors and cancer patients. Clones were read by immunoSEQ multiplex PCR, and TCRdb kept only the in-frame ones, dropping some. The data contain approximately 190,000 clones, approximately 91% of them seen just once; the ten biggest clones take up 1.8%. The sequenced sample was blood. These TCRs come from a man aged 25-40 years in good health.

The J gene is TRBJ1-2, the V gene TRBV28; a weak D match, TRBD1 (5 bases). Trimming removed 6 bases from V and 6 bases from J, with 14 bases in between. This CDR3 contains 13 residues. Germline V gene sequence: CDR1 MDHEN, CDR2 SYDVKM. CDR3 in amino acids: CASSRRQIDGYTF. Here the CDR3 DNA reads TGTGCCAGCAGCCGACGACAGATCGATGGCTACACCTTC.

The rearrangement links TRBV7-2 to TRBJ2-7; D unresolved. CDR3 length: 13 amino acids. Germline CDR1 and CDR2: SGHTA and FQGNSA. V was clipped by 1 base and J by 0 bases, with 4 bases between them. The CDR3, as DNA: TGTGCCAGCAGCTTAGGGTTCTCCTACGAGCAGTACTTC. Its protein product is CASSLGFSYEQYF.

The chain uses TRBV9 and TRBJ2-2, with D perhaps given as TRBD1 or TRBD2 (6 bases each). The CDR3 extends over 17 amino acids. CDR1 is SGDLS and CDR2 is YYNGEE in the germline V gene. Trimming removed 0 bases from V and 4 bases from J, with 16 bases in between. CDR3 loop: CASSVGVIQGGTGELFF. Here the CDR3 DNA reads TGTGCCAGCAGCGTAGGAGTAATACAGGGAGGCACCGGGGAGCTGTTTTTT. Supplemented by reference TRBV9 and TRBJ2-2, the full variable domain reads DSGVTQTPKHLITATGQRVTLRCSPRSGDLSVYWYQQSLDQGLQFLIQYYNGEERAKGNILERFSAQQFPDLHSELNLSSLELGDSALYFCASSVGVIQGGTGELFFGEGSRLTVL.

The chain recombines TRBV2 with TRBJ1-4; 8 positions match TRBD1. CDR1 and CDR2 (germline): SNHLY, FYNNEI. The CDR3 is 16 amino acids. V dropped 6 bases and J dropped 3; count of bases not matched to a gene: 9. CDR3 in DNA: TGTGCCAGCAGGGGGGGACGGGGACAGGCTAATGAAAAACTGTTTTTT. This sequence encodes CASRGGRGQANEKLFF.

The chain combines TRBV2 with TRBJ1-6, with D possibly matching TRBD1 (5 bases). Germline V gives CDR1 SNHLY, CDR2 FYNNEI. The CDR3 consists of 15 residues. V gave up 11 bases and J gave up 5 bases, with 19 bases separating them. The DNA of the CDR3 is TGTGCCCACTACGGCCAGGGACGCGATAATTCACCCCTCCACTTT. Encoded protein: CAHYGQGRDNSPLHF.

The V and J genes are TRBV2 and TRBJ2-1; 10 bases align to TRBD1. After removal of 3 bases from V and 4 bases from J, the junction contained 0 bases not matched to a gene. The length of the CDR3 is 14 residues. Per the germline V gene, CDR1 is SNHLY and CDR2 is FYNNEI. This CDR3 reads CASSEDRGYNEQFF. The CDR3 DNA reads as TGTGCCAGCAGTGAGGACAGGGGGTACAATGAGCAGTTCTTC.

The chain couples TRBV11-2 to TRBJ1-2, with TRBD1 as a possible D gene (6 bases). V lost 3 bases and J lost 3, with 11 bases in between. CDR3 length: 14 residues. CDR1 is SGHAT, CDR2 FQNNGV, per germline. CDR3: CASSFSQGHYGYTF. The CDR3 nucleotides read TGTGCCAGCAGCTTTAGTCAGGGGCACTATGGCTACACCTTC.

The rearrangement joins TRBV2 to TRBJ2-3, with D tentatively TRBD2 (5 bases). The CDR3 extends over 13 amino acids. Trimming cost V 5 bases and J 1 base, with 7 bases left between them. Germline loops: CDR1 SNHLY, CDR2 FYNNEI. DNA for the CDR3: TGTGCCAGCAGTCCGGAGGGCACAGATACGCAGTATTTT. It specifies CASSPEGTDTQYF.

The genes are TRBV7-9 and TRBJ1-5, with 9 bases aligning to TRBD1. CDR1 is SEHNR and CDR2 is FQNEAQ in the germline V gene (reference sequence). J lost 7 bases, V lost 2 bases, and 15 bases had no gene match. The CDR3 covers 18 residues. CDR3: CASSLTGTGSLPGQPQHF. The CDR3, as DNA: TGTGCCAGCAGCTTAACCGGGACAGGGTCCCTTCCAGGCCAGCCCCAGCATTTT.

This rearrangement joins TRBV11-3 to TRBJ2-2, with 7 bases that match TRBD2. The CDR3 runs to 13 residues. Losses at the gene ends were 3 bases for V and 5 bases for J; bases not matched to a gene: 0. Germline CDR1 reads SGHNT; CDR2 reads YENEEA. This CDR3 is CASSFGGTGELFF. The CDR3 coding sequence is TGTGCCAGCAGCTTCGGGGGGACCGGGGAGCTGTTTTTT.